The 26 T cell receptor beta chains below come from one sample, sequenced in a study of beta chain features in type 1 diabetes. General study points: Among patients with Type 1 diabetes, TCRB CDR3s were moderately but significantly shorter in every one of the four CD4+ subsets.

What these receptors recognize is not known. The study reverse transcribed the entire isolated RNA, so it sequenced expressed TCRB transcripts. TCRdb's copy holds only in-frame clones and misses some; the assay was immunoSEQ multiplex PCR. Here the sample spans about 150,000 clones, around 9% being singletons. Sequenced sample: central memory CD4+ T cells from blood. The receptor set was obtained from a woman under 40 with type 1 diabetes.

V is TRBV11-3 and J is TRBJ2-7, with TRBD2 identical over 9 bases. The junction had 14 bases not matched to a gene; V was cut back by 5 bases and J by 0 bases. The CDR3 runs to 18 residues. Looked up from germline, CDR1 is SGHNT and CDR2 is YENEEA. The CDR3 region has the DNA TGTGCCAGCAGCGGCGATGTTCTAGCGGGGAGGAGCTCCTACGAGCAGTACTTC. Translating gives CASSGDVLAGRSSYEQYF.

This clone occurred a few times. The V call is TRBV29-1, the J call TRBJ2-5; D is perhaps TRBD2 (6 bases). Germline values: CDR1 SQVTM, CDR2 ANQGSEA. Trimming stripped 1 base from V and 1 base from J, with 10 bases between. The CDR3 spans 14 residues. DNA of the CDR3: TGCAGCGTTGAAGTTGGAGCGGGCCAAGAGACCCAGTACTTC. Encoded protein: CSVEVGAGQETQYF.

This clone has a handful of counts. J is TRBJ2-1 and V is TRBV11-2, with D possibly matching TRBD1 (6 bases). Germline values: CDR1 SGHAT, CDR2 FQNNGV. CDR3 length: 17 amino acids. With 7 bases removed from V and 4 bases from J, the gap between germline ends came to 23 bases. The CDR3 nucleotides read TGTGCCAGCACCGTACTGGGGGCGAGGCGCGGGTACAATGAGCAGTTCTTC. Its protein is CASTVLGARRGYNEQFF.

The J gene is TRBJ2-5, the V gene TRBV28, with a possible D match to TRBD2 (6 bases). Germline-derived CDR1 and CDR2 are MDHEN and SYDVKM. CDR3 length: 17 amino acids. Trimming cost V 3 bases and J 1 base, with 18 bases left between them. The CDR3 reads CASSFLPSGSGQETQYF. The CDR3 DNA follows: TGTGCCAGCAGTTTCCTGCCTTCGGGTAGCGGCCAAGAGACCCAGTACTTC.

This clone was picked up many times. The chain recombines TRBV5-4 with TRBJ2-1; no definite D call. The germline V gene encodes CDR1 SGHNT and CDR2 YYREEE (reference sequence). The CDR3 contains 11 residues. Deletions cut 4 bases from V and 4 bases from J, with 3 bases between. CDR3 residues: CASSTYNEQFF. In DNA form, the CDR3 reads TGTGCCAGCAGCACATACAATGAGCAGTTCTTC.

The CDR3 loop is CASSEYQGAGDAYF. In DNA form, the CDR3 reads TGTGCCAGCAGTGAATATCAGGGGGCAGGGGATGCGTATTTT. The genes are TRBV25-1 and TRBJ2-3, with 8 nucleotides matching TRBD1. The CDR3 is 14 residues long. Germline V gene lookup returns CDR1 MGHDK and CDR2 SYGVNS. The V gene end was trimmed by 0 bases and the J gene end by 14 bases; junction bases not matched to a gene: 10.

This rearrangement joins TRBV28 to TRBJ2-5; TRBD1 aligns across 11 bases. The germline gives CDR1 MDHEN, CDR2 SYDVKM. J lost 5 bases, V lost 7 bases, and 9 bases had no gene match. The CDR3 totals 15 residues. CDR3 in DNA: TGTGCCAGCACCGCGGGACAGGGGGTAGTGGAGACCCAGTACTTC. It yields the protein CASTAGQGVVETQYF. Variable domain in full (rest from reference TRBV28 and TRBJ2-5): DVKVTQSSRYLVKRTGEKVFLECVQDMDHENMFWYRQDPGLGLRLIYFSYDVKMKEKGDIPEGYSVSREKKERFSLILESASTNQTSMYLCASTAGQGVVETQYFGPGTRLLVL.

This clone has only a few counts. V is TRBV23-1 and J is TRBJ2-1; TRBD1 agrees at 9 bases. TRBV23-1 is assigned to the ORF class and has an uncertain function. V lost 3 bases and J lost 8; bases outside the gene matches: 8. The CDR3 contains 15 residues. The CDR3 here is CASSHPGTGLDEQFF. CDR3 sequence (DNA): TGCGCCAGCAGTCATCCCGGGACAGGGCTGGATGAGCAGTTCTTC.

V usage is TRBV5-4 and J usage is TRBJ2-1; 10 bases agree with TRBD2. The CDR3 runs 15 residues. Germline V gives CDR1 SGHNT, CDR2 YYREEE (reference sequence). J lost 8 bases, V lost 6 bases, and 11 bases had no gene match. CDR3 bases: TGTGCCAGCACCCCGCGGGCTAGCGGGAGCCATGAGCAGTTCTTC. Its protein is CASTPRASGSHEQFF.

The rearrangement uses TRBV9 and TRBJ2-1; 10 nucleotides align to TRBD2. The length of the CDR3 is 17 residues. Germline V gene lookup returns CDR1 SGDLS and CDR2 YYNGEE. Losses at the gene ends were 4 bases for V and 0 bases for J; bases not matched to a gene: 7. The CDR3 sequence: CASSPRTSGTSYNEQFF. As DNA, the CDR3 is TGTGCCAGCAGCCCGCGAACTAGCGGGACCTCCTACAATGAGCAGTTCTTC.

The CDR3: CASSPRTSGRWNEQFF. Written as DNA, the CDR3 is TGTGCCAGTAGCCCAAGGACTAGCGGGAGATGGAATGAGCAGTTCTTC. V and J are TRBV19 and TRBJ2-1, with 13 bases fitting TRBD2. The CDR3 is 16 residues long. Germline-derived CDR1 and CDR2 are LNHDA and SQIVND (reference sequence). After removal of 6 bases from V and 7 bases from J, the junction contained 9 bases not matched to a gene.

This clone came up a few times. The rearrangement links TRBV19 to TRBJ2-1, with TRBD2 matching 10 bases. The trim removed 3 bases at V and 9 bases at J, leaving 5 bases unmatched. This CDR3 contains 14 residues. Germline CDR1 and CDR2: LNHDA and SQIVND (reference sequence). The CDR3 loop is CASSMVLAGVEQFF. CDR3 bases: TGTGCCAGTAGTATGGTCCTAGCGGGAGTTGAGCAGTTCTTC.

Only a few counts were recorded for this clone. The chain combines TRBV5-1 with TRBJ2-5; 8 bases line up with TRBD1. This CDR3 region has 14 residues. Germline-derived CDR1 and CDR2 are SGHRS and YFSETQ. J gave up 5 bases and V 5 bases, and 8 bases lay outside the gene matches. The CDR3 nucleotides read TGCGCCAGCAGGCCAGGGGGCTCGTTGGAGACCCAGTACTTC. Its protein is CASRPGGSLETQYF.

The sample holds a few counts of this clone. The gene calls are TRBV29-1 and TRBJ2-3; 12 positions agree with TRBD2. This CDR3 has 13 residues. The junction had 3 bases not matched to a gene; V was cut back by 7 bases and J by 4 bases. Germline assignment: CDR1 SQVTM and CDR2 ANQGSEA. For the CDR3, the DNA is TGCAGCGCTAGCGGGAGGGCCGCAGATACGCAGTATTTT. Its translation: CSASGRAADTQYF.

The CDR3 loop is CAWLGYGGTYEQYF. The CDR3 coding sequence is TGTGCCTGGTTGGGGTACGGAGGAACCTACGAGCAGTACTTC. This chain links TRBV30 with TRBJ2-7; TRBD2 might be the D (5 bases). V was clipped by 5 bases and J by 2 bases, with 16 bases between them. The CDR3 length is 14 residues. CDR1 and CDR2 from the germline V gene are GTSNPN and SVGIG (reference sequence).

CDR3 region: CSVLRDRGYEQYF. The CDR3 coding sequence is TGCAGCGTTCTCCGGGACAGGGGCTACGAGCAGTACTTC. The chain links TRBV29-1 to TRBJ2-7; 10 nucleotides align to TRBD1. CDR3 size: 13 residues. The ends lost 5 bases at V and 3 bases at J; junction bases unmatched: 4. Germline-derived CDR1 and CDR2 are SQVTM and ANQGSEA.

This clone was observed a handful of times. CDR3 sequence (DNA): TGTGCCAGGGCGGGACAGGATCAATACAATGAGCAGTTCTTC. Translation gives CARAGQDQYNEQFF. The V and J genes are TRBV14 and TRBJ2-1; 8 nucleotides line up with TRBD1. Germline trimming cut 9 bases from V and 4 bases from J; bases unmatched to any gene: 8. The CDR3 is 14 amino acids. Per germline, CDR1 SGHDN and CDR2 FVKESK. The whole variable domain, remainder taken from reference TRBV14 and TRBJ2-1, is EAGVTQFPSHSVIEKGQTVTLRCDPISGHDNLYWYRRVMGKEIKFLLHFVKESKQDESGMPNNRFLAERTGGTYSTLKVQPAELEDSGVYFCARAGQDQYNEQFFGPGTRLTVL.

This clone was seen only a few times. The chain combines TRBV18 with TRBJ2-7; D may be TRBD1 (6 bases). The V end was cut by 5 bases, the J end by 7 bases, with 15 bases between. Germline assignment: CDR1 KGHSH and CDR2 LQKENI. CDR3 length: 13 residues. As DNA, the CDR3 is TGTGCCAGCTCATCGGACAGCGGCCGGGAGCAGTACTTC. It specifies CASSSDSGREQYF.

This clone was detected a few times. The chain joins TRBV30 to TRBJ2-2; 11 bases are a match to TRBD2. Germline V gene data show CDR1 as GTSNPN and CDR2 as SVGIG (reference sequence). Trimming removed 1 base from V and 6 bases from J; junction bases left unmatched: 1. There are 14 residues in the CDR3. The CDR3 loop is CAWSDSGRAGELFF. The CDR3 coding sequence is TGTGCCTGGAGTGATAGCGGGAGGGCCGGGGAGCTGTTTTTT.

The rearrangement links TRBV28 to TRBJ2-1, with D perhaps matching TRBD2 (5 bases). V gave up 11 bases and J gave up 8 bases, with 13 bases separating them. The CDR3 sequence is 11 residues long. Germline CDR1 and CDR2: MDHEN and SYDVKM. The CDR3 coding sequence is TGTGCCCTTGAGGGTAGCGATGAGCAGTTCTTC. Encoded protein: CALEGSDEQFF.

CDR3 residues: CASSLAGDDFGEAFF. For the CDR3, the DNA is TGTGCCAGCAGCTTAGCAGGGGATGATTTTGGGGAAGCTTTCTTT. This chain joins TRBV7-9 and TRBJ1-1; a weak D match, TRBD1 (5 bases). V was trimmed by 0 bases and J by 8 bases, leaving 16 bases between them. CDR1 and CDR2 from the germline V gene are SEHNR and FQNEAQ (reference sequence). The CDR3 spans 15 residues.

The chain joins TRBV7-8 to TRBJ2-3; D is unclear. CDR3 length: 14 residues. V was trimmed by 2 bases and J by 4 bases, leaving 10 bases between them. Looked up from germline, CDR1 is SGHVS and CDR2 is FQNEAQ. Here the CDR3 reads CASSLSLAADTQYF. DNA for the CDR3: TGTGCCAGCAGCTTATCTCTTGCGGCAGATACGCAGTATTTT.

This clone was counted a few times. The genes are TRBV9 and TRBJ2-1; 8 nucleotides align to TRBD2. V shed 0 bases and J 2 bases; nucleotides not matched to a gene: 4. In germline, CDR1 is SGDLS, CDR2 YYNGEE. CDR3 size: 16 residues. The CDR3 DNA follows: TGTGCCAGCAGCGTAGTGGCGGGAGGCACCTACAATGAGCAGTTCTTC. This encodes CASSVVAGGTYNEQFF.

CDR3 amino acids: CSVNRREVTGDGYTF. The CDR3 bases are TGCAGCGTTAATAGAAGGGAAGTGACAGGGGATGGCTACACCTTC. The chain is built from TRBV29-1 and TRBJ1-2, with TRBD1 matching over 8 bases. This CDR3 has 15 residues. The V gene end was trimmed by 5 bases and the J gene end by 6 bases; junction bases not matched to a gene: 14. Germline lookup yields CDR1 SQVTM and CDR2 ANQGSEA.

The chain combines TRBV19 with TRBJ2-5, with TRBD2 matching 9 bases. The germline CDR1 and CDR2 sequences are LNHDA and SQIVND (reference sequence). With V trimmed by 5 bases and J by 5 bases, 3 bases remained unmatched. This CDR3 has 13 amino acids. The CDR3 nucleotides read TGTGCCAGTAGTTCCAGCGGGAGGGAGACCCAGTACTTC. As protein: CASSSSGRETQYF.

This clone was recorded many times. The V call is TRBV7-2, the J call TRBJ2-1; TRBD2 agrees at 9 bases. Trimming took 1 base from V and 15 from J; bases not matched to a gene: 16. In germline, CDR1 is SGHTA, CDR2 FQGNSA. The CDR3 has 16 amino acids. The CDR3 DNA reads TGTGCCAGCAGCTTAGGTATCGCTAGCGGGACGCCCGGTAGGTTCTTC. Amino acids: CASSLGIASGTPGRFF. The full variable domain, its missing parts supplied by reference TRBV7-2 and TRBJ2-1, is GAGVSQSPSNKVTEKGKDVELRCDPISGHTALYWYRQSLGQGLEFLIYFQGNSAPDKSGLPSDRFSAERTGGSVSTLTIQRTQQEDSAVYLCASSLGIASGTPGRFFGPGTRLTVL.